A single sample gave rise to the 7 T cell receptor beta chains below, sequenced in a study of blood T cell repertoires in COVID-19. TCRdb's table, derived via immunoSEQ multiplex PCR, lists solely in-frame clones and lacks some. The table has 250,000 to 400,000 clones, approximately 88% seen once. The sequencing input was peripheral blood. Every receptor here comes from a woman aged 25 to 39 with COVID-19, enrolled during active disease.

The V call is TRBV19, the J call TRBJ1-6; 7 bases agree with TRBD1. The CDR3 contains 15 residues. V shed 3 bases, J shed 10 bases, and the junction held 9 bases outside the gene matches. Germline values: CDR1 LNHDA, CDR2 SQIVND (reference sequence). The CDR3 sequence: CASSMTQGVGSPLHF. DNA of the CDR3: TGTGCCAGTAGTATGACGCAGGGGGTAGGGTCACCCCTCCACTTT.

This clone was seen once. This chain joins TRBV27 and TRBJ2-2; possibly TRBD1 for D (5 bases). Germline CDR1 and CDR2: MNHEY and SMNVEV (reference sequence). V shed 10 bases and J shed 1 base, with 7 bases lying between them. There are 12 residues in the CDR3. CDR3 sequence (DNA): TGTGCCACCCAGGGGAACACCGGGGAGCTGTTTTTT. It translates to CATQGNTGELFF.

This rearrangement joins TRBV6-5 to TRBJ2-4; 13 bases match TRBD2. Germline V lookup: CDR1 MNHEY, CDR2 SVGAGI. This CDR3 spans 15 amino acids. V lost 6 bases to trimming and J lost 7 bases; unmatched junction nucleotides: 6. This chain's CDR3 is CASSSGLAGRNIQYF. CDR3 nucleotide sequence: TGTGCCAGCAGCTCGGGACTAGCGGGGCGGAACATTCAGTACTTC.

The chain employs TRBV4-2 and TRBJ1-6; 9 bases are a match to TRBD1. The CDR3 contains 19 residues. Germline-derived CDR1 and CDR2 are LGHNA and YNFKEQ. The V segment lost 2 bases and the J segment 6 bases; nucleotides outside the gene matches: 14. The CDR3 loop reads CASSQLTGGPVTANSPLHF. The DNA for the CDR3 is TGTGCCAGCAGCCAATTGACAGGGGGACCGGTTACCGCTAATTCACCCCTCCACTTT.

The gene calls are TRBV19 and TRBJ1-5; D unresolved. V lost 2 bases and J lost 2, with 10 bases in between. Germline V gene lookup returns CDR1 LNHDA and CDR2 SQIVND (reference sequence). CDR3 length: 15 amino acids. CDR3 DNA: TGTGCCAGTAGTATACCGGGGTGGGGCAATCAGCCCCAGCATTTT. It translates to CASSIPGWGNQPQHF.

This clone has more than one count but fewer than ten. This CDR3 is CASSFLQGHDTQYF. CDR3 sequence (DNA): TGTGCCAGCAGTTTCCTGCAGGGTCATGATACGCAGTATTTT. The chain is built from TRBV28 and TRBJ2-3; tentatively, D is TRBD1 (5 bases). This CDR3 spans 14 amino acids. Germline V gene data show CDR1 as MDHEN and CDR2 as SYDVKM. V was clipped by 3 bases and J by 6 bases, with 13 bases between them. Based on the CDR3 plus reference TRBV28 and TRBJ2-3, the full variable domain is DVKVTQSSRYLVKRTGEKVFLECVQDMDHENMFWYRQDPGLGLRLIYFSYDVKMKEKGDIPEGYSVSREKKERFSLILESASTNQTSMYLCASSFLQGHDTQYFGPGTRLTVL.

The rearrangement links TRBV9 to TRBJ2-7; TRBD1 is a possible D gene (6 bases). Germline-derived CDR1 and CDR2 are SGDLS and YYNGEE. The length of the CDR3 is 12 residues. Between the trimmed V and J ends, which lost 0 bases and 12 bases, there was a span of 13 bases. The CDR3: CASSVGGGQLYF. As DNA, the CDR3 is TGTGCCAGCAGCGTAGGAGGAGGACAGTTGTACTTC.